This entry lists 8 T cell receptor beta chains sequenced from one sample in a study of blood T cell repertoires in COVID-19. Using immunoSEQ multiplex PCR, the repertoire was profiled, and TCRdb retains in-frame clones only, with some absent. The sample has fewer than 250,000 clones, 89% seen once. The sample taken for sequencing was peripheral blood. The receptors derive from a woman aged 40 to 50 with acute or convalescent COVID-19.

The J gene is TRBJ2-1, the V gene TRBV19, with D unclear. CDR1 is LNHDA and CDR2 is SQIVND in the germline V gene (reference sequence). V was clipped by 0 bases and J by 9 bases, with 12 bases between them. The CDR3 is made up of 14 amino acids. The chain's CDR3 is CASSIDPANGEQFF. The CDR3 bases are TGTGCCAGTAGTATAGATCCCGCTAACGGTGAGCAGTTCTTC.

The chain joins TRBV27 to TRBJ1-1, with D maybe TRBD1 (5 bases). V gave up 8 bases and J gave up 1 base, with 11 bases separating them. The CDR3 has 13 amino acids. CDR1 and CDR2 (germline): MNHEY, SMNVEV (reference sequence). The CDR3 bases are TGTGCCAGCGCCCTCGGGGGGAACACTGAAGCTTTCTTT. Residues: CASALGGNTEAFF.

The chain joins TRBV19 to TRBJ2-5; TRBD1 agrees at 8 bases. CDR3 length: 16 residues. V lost 3 bases and J lost 4; bases outside the gene matches: 10. Germline-derived CDR1 and CDR2 are LNHDA and SQIVND (reference sequence). DNA of the CDR3: TGTGCCAGTAGTATTGCAGGGGGCCCCCTGGGAGAGACCCAGTACTTC. Residues: CASSIAGGPLGETQYF.

CDR3 nucleotides: TGTGCCAGCAGCGTAGTAGCTAACACTGAAGCTTTCTTT. It codes for CASSVVANTEAFF. The chain has TRBV9 and TRBJ1-1; D call uncertain. The CDR3 is 13 amino acids. V was trimmed by 0 bases and J by 2 bases, leaving 5 bases between them. The germline V gene has CDR1 SGDLS and CDR2 YYNGEE.

V and J are TRBV6-5 and TRBJ1-2; 7 nucleotides agree with TRBD1. Trimming cost V 10 bases and J 3 bases; bases outside gene matches: 8. This CDR3 is built from 13 residues. From germline, CDR1 is MNHEY and CDR2 SVGAGI. CDR3 loop: CAISDREHYGYTF. In nucleotides, the CDR3 is TGTGCCATCTCCGACAGGGAGCACTATGGCTACACCTTC.

The J gene is TRBJ1-4, the V gene TRBV7-7; 8 bases line up with TRBD1. Germline loops: CDR1 SSHAT, CDR2 FNYEAQ (reference sequence). The CDR3 loop spans 13 amino acids. The trim removed 4 bases at V and 7 bases at J, leaving 2 bases unmatched. The DNA of the CDR3 is TGTGCCAGCAGCTCCGACAGGGGTGAAAAACTGTTTTTT. Its translation is CASSSDRGEKLFF. Full variable domain (missing parts from reference TRBV7-7 and TRBJ1-4): GAGVSQSPRYKVTKRGQDVTLRCDPISSHATLYWYQQALGQGPEFLTYFNYEAQPDKSGLPSDRFSAERPEGSISTLTIQRTEQRDSAMYRCASSSDRGEKLFFGSGTQLSVL.

The rearrangement joins TRBV12-3 or TRBV12-4 to TRBJ1-4, with TRBD1 identical over 8 bases. There are 13 residues in the CDR3. V gave up 6 bases and J gave up 8 bases; unmatched junction bases: 5. The CDR3: CASRGQGYEKLFF. The CDR3 nucleotides read TGTGCCAGCAGAGGACAGGGATACGAAAAACTGTTTTTT.

The chain combines TRBV7-3 with TRBJ2-3; D is perhaps TRBD2 (5 bases). CDR1 SGHTA and CDR2 FQGTGA come from the germline V gene. Trimming removed 1 base at V and 0 bases at J, with 5 bases between. The CDR3 runs 14 residues. Here the CDR3 reads CASSLSGSTDTQYF. CDR3 bases: TGTGCCAGCAGCTTAAGCGGGAGCACAGATACGCAGTATTTT. The full variable domain, rest sourced from reference TRBV7-3 and TRBJ2-3, is GAGVSQTPSNKVTEKGKYVELRCDPISGHTALYWYRQSLGQGPEFLIYFQGTGAADDSGLPNDRFFAVRPEGSVSTLKIQRTERGDSAVYLCASSLSGSTDTQYFGPGTRLTVL.